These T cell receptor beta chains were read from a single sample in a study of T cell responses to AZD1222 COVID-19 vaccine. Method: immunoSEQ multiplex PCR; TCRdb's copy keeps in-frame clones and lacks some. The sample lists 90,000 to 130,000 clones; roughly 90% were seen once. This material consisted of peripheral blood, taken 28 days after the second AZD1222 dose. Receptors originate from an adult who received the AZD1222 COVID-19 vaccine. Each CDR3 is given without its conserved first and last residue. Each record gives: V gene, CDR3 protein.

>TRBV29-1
SVDRGDDY
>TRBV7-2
ASSLARTGGLGSGYT
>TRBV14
ASRPAFGELF
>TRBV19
ASSRQPEQPQH
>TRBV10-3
AISETGRVGTEAF
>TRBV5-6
ASSLLGTTSSYEQY
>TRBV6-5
ASLPTQLNTEAF
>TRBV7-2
ASSPQLSEKLF
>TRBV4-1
ASSQDPGRYSGNTIY
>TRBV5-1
ASSLGHVEYGYT
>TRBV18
ASSPEGAGYGYT
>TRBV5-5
ASSLDGDSYYEQY
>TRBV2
ASSAVGVGDTQY
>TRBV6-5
ASSFWDRMGETQY
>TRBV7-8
ASSPGGGGNQPQH
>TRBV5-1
ASSLVAGAGADTQY
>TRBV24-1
ATSRTGDEQF
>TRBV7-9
ASKLSTGGTEAF
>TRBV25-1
ASSEWANEQF
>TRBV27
ASSLSVAVNEKLF
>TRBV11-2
ASSLGYNLNTEAF